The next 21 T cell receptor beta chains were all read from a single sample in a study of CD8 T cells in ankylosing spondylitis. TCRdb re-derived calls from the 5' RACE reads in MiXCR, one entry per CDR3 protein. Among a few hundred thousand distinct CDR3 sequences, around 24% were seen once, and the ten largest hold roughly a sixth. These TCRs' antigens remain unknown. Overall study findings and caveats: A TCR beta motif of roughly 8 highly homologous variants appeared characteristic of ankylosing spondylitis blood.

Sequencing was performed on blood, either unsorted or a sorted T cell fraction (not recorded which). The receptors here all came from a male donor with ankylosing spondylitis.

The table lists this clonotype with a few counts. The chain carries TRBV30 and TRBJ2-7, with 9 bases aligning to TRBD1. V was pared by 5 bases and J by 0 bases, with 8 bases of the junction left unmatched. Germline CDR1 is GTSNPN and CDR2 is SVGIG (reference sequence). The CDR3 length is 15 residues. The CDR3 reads CAWASRDRVSYEQYF. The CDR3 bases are TGTGCCTGGGCTAGCCGGGACAGGGTCTCCTACGAGCAGTACTTC. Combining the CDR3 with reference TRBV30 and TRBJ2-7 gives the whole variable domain SQTIHQWPATLVQPVGSPLSLECTVEGTSNPNLYWYRQAAGRGLQLLFYSVGIGQISSEVPQNLSASRPQDRQFILSSKKLLLSDSGFYLCAWASRDRVSYEQYFGPGTRLTVT.

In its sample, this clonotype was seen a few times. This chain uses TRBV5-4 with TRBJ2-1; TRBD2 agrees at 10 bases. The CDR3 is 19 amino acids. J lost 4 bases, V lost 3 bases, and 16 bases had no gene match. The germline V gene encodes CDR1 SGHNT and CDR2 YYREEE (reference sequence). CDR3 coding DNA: TGTGCCAGCAGCTCCAGGGGGGGAGGAGGACTAGCGGTATACAATGAGCAGTTCTTC. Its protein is CASSSRGGGGLAVYNEQFF. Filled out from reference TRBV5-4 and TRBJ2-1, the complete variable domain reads ETGVTQSPTHLIKTRGQQVTLRCSSQSGHNTVSWYQQALGQGPQFIFQYYREEENGRGNFPPRFSGLQFPNYSSELNVNALELDDSALYLCASSSRGGGGLAVYNEQFFGPGTRLTVL.

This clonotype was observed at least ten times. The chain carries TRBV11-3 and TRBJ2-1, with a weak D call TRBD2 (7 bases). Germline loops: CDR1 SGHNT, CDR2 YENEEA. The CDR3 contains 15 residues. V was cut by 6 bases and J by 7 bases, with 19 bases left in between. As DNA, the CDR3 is TGTGCCAGCAGTTTCGACGGGGGGCATGGGAATGAGCAGTTCTTC. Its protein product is CASSFDGGHGNEQFF. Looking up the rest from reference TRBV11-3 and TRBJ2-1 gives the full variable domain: EAGVVQSPRYKIIEKKQPVAFWCNPISGHNTLYWYLQNLGQGPELLIRYENEEAVDDSQLPKDRFSAERLKGVDSTLKIQPAELGDSAVYLCASSFDGGHGNEQFFGPGTRLTVL.

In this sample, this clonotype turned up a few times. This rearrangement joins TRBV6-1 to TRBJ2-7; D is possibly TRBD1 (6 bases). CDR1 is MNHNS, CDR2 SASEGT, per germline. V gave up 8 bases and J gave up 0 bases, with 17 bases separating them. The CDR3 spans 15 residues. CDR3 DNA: TGTGCCAGCCGTCCCCCGGGCAGGGGCTCCTACGAGCAGTACTTC. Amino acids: CASRPPGRGSYEQYF.

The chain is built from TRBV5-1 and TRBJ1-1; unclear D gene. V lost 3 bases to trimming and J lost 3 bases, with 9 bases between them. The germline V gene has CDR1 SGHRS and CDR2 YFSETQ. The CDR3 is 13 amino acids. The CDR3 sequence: CASSYERDTEAFF. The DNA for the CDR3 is TGCGCCAGCAGCTACGAGAGGGACACTGAAGCTTTCTTT.

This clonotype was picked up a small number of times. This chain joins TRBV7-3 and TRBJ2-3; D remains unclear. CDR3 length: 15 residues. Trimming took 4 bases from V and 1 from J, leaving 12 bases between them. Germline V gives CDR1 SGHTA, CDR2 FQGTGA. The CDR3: CASSSNSRGTDTQYF. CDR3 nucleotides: TGTGCCAGCAGCTCAAACTCCCGGGGCACAGATACGCAGTATTTT. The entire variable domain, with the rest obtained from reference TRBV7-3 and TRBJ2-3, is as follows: GAGVSQTPSNKVTEKGKYVELRCDPISGHTALYWYRQSLGQGPEFLIYFQGTGAADDSGLPNDRFFAVRPEGSVSTLKIQRTERGDSAVYLCASSSNSRGTDTQYFGPGTRLTVL.

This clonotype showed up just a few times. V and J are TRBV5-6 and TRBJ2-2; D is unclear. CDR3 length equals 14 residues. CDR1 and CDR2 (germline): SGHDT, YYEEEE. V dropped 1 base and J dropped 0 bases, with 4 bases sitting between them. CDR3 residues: CASSLPANTGELFF. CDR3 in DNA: TGTGCCAGCAGCTTGCCAGCGAACACCGGGGAGCTGTTTTTT.

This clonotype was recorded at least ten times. The CDR3 DNA reads TGCAGTGCTAGAGGCCTCCGGGACAGACGGAATGAAAAACTGTTTTTT. Its protein product is CSARGLRDRRNEKLFF. J is TRBJ1-4 and V is TRBV20-1, with TRBD1 identical over 7 bases. The CDR3 is 16 amino acids. V shed 1 base and J 5 bases; nucleotides not matched to a gene: 10. CDR1 and CDR2 from the germline V gene are DFQATT and SNEGSKA (reference sequence).

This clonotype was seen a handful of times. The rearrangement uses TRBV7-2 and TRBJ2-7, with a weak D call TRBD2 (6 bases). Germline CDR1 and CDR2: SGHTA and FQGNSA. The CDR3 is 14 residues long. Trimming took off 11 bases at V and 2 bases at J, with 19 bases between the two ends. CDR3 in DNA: TGTGCCTCCGGGACCTACGGGAGTCCCTACGAGCAGTACTTC. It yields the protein CASGTYGSPYEQYF.

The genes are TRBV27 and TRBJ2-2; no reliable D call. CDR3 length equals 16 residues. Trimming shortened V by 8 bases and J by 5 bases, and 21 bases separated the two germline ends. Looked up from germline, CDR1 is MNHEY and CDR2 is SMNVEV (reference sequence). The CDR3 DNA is TGTGCCAGCTCCCTTCCGTCCTTATTAAATACCGGGGAGCTGTTTTTT. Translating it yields CASSLPSLLNTGELFF.

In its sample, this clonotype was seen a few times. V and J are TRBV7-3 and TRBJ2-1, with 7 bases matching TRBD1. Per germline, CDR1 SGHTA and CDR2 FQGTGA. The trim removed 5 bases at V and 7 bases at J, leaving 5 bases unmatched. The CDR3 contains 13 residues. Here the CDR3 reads CASSKDRWNEQFF. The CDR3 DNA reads TGTGCCAGCAGCAAGGACAGGTGGAATGAGCAGTTCTTC.

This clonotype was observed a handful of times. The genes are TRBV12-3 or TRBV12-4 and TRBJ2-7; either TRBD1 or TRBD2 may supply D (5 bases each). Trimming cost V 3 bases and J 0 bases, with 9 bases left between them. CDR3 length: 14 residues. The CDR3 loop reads CASSLWGSSYEQYF. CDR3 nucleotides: TGTGCCAGCAGTTTGTGGGGGAGCTCCTACGAGCAGTACTTC.

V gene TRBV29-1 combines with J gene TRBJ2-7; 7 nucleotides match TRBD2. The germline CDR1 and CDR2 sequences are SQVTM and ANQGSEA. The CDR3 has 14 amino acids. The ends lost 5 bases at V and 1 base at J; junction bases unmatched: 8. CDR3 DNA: TGCAGCGTTTCCATCGCGGGAGCGTCCTACGAGCAGTACTTC. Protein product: CSVSIAGASYEQYF.

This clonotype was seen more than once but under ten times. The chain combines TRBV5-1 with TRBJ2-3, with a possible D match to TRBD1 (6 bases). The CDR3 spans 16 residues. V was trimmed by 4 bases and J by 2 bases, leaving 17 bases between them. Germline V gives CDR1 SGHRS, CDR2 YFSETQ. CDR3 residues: CASSHGQHTLTDTQYF. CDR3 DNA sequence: TGCGCCAGCAGCCACGGACAGCATACCCTCACAGATACGCAGTATTTT.

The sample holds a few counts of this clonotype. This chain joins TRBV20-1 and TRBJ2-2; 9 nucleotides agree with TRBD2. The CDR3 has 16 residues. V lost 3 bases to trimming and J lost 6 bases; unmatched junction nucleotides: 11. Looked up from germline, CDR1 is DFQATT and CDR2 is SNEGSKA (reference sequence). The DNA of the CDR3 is TGCAGTGCTAGGGTCGTCGGGACTAGCCGCGCCGGGGAGCTGTTTTTT. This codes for CSARVVGTSRAGELFF.

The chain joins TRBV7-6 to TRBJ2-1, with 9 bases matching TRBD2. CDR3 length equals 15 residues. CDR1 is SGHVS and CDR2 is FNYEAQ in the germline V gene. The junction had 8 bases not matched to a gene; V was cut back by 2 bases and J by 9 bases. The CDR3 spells CASSLIGGRAAEQFF. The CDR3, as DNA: TGTGCCAGCAGCTTAATTGGCGGGAGGGCCGCTGAGCAGTTCTTC.

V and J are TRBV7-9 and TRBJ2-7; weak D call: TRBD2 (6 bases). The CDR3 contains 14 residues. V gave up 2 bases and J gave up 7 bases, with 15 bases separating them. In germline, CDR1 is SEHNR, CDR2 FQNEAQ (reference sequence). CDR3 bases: TGTGCCAGCAGCTTAACTTCGGACGGGAGTGAGCAGTACTTC. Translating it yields CASSLTSDGSEQYF.

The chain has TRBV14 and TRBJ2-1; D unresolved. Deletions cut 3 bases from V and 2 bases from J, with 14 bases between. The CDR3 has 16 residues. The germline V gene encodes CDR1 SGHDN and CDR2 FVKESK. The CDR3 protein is CASSQGGRVTYNEQFF. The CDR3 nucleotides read TGTGCCAGCAGCCAGGGTGGCCGAGTCACCTACAATGAGCAGTTCTTC.

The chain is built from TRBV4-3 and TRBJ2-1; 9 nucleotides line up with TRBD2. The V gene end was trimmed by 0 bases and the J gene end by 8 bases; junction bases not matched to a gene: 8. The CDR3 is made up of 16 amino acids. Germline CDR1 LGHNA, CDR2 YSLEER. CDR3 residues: CASSQDSGGRDDEQFF. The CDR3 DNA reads TGCGCCAGCAGCCAAGATTCCGGCGGGAGGGACGATGAGCAGTTCTTC.

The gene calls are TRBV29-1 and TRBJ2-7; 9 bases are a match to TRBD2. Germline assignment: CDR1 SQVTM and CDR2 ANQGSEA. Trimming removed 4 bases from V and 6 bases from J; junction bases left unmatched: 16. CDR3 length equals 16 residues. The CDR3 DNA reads TGCAGCGTTGTAACTCGTCCGGGACTAGCTGAAGGCGAGCAGTACTTC. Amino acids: CSVVTRPGLAEGEQYF.

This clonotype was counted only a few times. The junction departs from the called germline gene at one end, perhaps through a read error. The CDR3 region is CASSPVGQGLLTPF. CDR3 bases: TGTGCCAGCAGTCCCGTAGGACAGGGCCTCCTAACTCCCTTC. V and J are TRBV28 and TRBJ1-2; 8 bases are shared with TRBD1. CDR1 is MDHEN and CDR2 is SYDVKM in the germline V gene. CDR3 length equals 14 residues.